Following are 27 T cell receptor beta chains from one sample sequenced in a study of T cells after yellow fever vaccination. Each CDR3 protein gets one entry after TCRdb re-called the 5' RACE reads with MiXCR. The repertoire holds a few hundred thousand distinct CDR3 sequences, approximately 3.6% seen once, with 15% to 20% in the top ten. Sequencing was performed on PBMCs, taken 15 days after the yellow fever booster vaccination. All receptors come from a young man who received the YFV17D yellow fever vaccine.

This clonotype was counted at least ten times. This chain connects TRBV7-9 to TRBJ2-1; either TRBD1 or TRBD2 may supply D (6 bases each). The CDR3 totals 15 residues. The V end was cut by 4 bases, the J end by 10 bases, with 20 bases between. CDR1 is SEHNR, CDR2 FQNEAQ, per germline (reference sequence). The CDR3 protein is CASSSRGGGPREQFF. CDR3 nucleotides: TGTGCCAGCAGCTCACGAGGGGGAGGCCCCAGAGAGCAGTTCTTC.

The chain is built from TRBV5-1 and TRBJ2-1; tentatively, D is TRBD1 or TRBD2 (5 bases each). The CDR3 contains 16 residues. V was cut by 0 bases and J by 2 bases, with 12 bases left in between. Germline assignment: CDR1 SGHRS and CDR2 YFSETQ. The CDR3 loop reads CASSLAIGATYNEQFF. The CDR3 coding sequence is TGCGCCAGCAGCTTGGCTATCGGGGCTACCTACAATGAGCAGTTCTTC.

This clonotype was picked up many times. V usage is TRBV4-2 and J usage is TRBJ1-6; 7 nucleotides match TRBD1. The CDR3 has 14 amino acids. The junction had 5 bases not matched to a gene; V was cut back by 3 bases and J by 9 bases. Germline V gene data show CDR1 as LGHNA and CDR2 as YNFKEQ. This CDR3 reads CASSQETGPSPLHF. The CDR3 DNA sequence: TGTGCCAGCAGCCAGGAGACAGGGCCTTCACCCCTCCACTTT.

Comment on this clonotype: Germline is not matched at one junction end, which may reflect a read error. The chain couples TRBV4-3 to TRBJ2-2, with a weak D call TRBD2 (6 bases). Germline CDR1 reads LGHNA; CDR2 reads YSLEER. This CDR3 is 13 amino acids long. The CDR3 DNA reads as TGCGCCAGCAGCCAATCTATCACCGGGGAGGTGTTTTTT. Protein sequence: CASSQSITGEVFF.

This clonotype has ten or more counts. The V and J genes are TRBV5-4 and TRBJ2-3, with 8 bases lining up with TRBD2. This CDR3 contains 15 residues. CDR1 is SGHNT, CDR2 YYREEE, per germline (reference sequence). Trimming at V came to 3 bases and at J to 2 bases, leaving 5 bases not matched to a gene. The CDR3 protein is CASSSAGEHTDTQYF. The CDR3 nucleotides are TGTGCCAGCAGCTCAGCGGGGGAACACACAGATACGCAGTATTTT.

This clonotype was seen at least ten times. The CDR3 nucleotides read TGTGCCAGCAGCTTAAACGGGGCGCGAGGCTACACCTTC. Protein product: CASSLNGARGYTF. The genes are TRBV7-2 and TRBJ1-2; possible D gene TRBD1, 5 bases. Germline values: CDR1 SGHTA, CDR2 FQGNSA. The length of the CDR3 is 13 residues. V lost 2 bases to trimming and J lost 8 bases, with 12 bases between them.

The CDR3 coding sequence is TGTGCCACCACAACCTACTCTTATAGCAATCAGCCCCAGCATTTT. Encoded protein: CATTTYSYSNQPQHF. The chain carries TRBV15 and TRBJ1-5; D is ambiguous. V was clipped by 7 bases and J by 0 bases, with 13 bases between them. CDR1 and CDR2 (germline): LNHNV, YYDKDF (reference sequence). The CDR3 loop spans 15 amino acids. The full variable domain, its missing parts supplied by reference TRBV15 and TRBJ1-5, is DAMVIQNPRYQVTQFGKPVTLSCSQTLNHNVMYWYQQKSSQAPKLLFHYYDKDFNNEADTPDNFQSRRPNTSFCFLDIRSPGLGDTAMYLCATTTYSYSNQPQHFGDGTRLSIL.

The V and J genes are TRBV4-1 and TRBJ1-1, with TRBD1 identical over 7 bases. Germline values: CDR1 MGHRA, CDR2 YSYEKL. V lost 3 bases to trimming and J lost 0 bases; unmatched junction nucleotides: 4. The length of the CDR3 is 15 residues. The CDR3, as DNA: TGCGCCAGCAGCCACCGACAGGGTTTGAACACTGAAGCTTTCTTT. This codes for CASSHRQGLNTEAFF.

This clonotype has a count of ten or more. This chain uses TRBV7-2 with TRBJ2-1; D not certain. The germline V and J ends were trimmed by 1 base and 8 bases, with 12 bases remaining between them. The CDR3 has 14 residues. Germline CDR1 reads SGHTA; CDR2 reads FQGNSA. This CDR3 is CASSLVTGGDEQFF. The CDR3 DNA sequence: TGTGCCAGCAGCTTAGTGACCGGTGGAGATGAGCAGTTCTTC.

This clonotype showed up many times. This chain joins TRBV30 and TRBJ2-7, with D tentatively TRBD1 (5 bases). CDR1 and CDR2 from the germline V gene are GTSNPN and SVGIG (reference sequence). V was trimmed by 4 bases and J by 5 bases, leaving 21 bases between them. This CDR3 spans 15 amino acids. CDR3 in amino acids: CAWKPVGLQFHEQYF. The CDR3 region has the DNA TGTGCCTGGAAGCCAGTGGGGCTTCAGTTCCACGAGCAGTACTTC.

This clonotype has a count of ten or more. The chain joins TRBV10-3 to TRBJ2-5; 8 positions match TRBD2. V was clipped by 2 bases and J by 4 bases; unmatched bases: 3. Germline V CDR1 and CDR2: ENHRY, SYGVKD. The CDR3 is 14 residues long. CDR3 DNA: TGTGCCATCAGTGAGAAAGCGGGGGTAGAGACCCAGTACTTC. It specifies CAISEKAGVETQYF.

The table lists this clonotype with many counts. This chain joins TRBV5-5 and TRBJ1-5; no firm D call. The germline CDR1 and CDR2 sequences are SGHKS and YYEKEE (reference sequence). The V end was cut by 0 bases, the J end by 10 bases, with 11 bases between. This CDR3 contains 13 residues. CDR3 coding DNA: TGTGCCAGCAGCTTGGCAACAGCCAAACCCCAGCATTTT. Translating it yields CASSLATAKPQHF.

The table lists this clonotype with many counts. The chain uses TRBV7-2 and TRBJ2-3; D not certain. V was cut by 1 base and J by 2 bases, with 7 bases left in between. CDR1 is SGHTA and CDR2 is FQGNSA in the germline V gene. CDR3 length equals 14 residues. CDR3 DNA: TGTGCCAGCAGCTTAGATCCGATCACAGATACGCAGTATTTT. Translation gives CASSLDPITDTQYF.

This clonotype has ten or more counts. The rearrangement links TRBV2 to TRBJ1-4; D is ambiguous. There are 13 residues in the CDR3. Trimming took 0 bases from V and 7 from J, leaving 6 bases between them. CDR1 and CDR2 from the germline V gene are SNHLY and FYNNEI. CDR3 bases: TGTGCCAGCAGTGAAGCGGTCCTTGAAAAACTGTTTTTT. This codes for CASSEAVLEKLFF.

This clonotype was found many times. For the CDR3, the DNA is TGTGCCAGCAGTGCATCCGGGACAGGGGTCTACGAGCAGTACGTC. Translated: CASSASGTGVYEQYV. The rearrangement joins TRBV25-1 to TRBJ2-7; 10 nucleotides align to TRBD1. V shed 4 bases and J 3 bases; nucleotides not matched to a gene: 6. The CDR3 loop spans 15 amino acids. Germline V gene data show CDR1 as MGHDK and CDR2 as SYGVNS.

The table lists this clonotype with many counts. V and J are TRBV7-2 and TRBJ2-7; D is possibly TRBD2 (6 bases). Germline CDR1 and CDR2: SGHTA and FQGNSA. This CDR3 is built from 16 residues. Between the trimmed V and J ends, which lost 0 bases and 0 bases, there was a span of 12 bases. The CDR3 here is CASSLAGRGDSYEQYF. Here the CDR3 DNA reads TGTGCCAGCAGCTTAGCGGGGCGGGGCGACTCCTACGAGCAGTACTTC.

This clonotype was seen repeatedly, ten times or more. V gene TRBV20-1 combines with J gene TRBJ2-1, with TRBD2 matching over 7 bases. With V trimmed by 5 bases and J by 6 bases, 7 bases remained unmatched. The germline V gene has CDR1 DFQATT and CDR2 SNEGSKA (reference sequence). The CDR3 runs 13 residues. The CDR3 protein is CSAARDYVNEQFF. In DNA form, the CDR3 reads TGCAGTGCTGCCCGGGACTACGTCAATGAGCAGTTCTTC.

In this sample, this clonotype turned up many times. This chain joins TRBV6-6 and TRBJ2-3; no definite D call. Trimming removed 0 bases from V and 5 bases from J, with 12 bases in between. Per the germline V gene, CDR1 is MNHNY and CDR2 is SVGAGI (reference sequence). This CDR3 is 15 amino acids long. CDR3 DNA sequence: TGTGCCAGCAGTTACTCGACCCGAGGAAGAGATACGCAGTATTTT. Its protein is CASSYSTRGRDTQYF.

The CDR3 region has the DNA TGTGCCAGCACTTTGGGGGGCTGGCAGCCCCAGCATTTT. Its protein product is CASTLGGWQPQHF. The V gene is TRBV12-3 or TRBV12-4, the J gene TRBJ1-5; a weak D match, TRBD1 (6 bases). The germline V and J ends were trimmed by 7 bases and 7 bases, with 14 bases remaining between them. CDR3 length equals 13 residues.

This clonotype has at least ten counts. The chain couples TRBV7-2 to TRBJ2-1, with 9 nucleotides matching TRBD2. Germline-derived CDR1 and CDR2 are SGHTA and FQGNSA. The CDR3 sequence is 15 residues long. The trim removed 8 bases at V and 8 bases at J, leaving 13 bases unmatched. CDR3 DNA sequence: TGTGCCAGCCGATTGCTCAGCGGGGGGCAGGATGAGCAGTTCTTC. As protein: CASRLLSGGQDEQFF. Full variable domain (rest looked up from reference TRBV7-2 and TRBJ2-1): GAGVSQSPSNKVTEKGKDVELRCDPISGHTALYWYRQSLGQGLEFLIYFQGNSAPDKSGLPSDRFSAERTGGSVSTLTIQRTQQEDSAVYLCASRLLSGGQDEQFFGPGTRLTVL.

The V call is TRBV14, the J call TRBJ2-1; D gene ambiguous. Germline CDR1 reads SGHDN; CDR2 reads FVKESK. The CDR3 totals 17 residues. Trimming took 4 bases from V and 7 from J, leaving 23 bases between them. CDR3 region: CASSLRADTRAWNEQFF. CDR3 nucleotides: TGTGCCAGCAGCCTTAGGGCCGATACCCGAGCTTGGAATGAGCAGTTCTTC.

There are many counts of this clonotype. This chain uses TRBV4-2 with TRBJ2-5, with a tentative D call TRBD1 (6 bases). V dropped 3 bases and J dropped 5 bases, with 19 bases sitting between them. CDR3 length: 16 residues. CDR1 is LGHNA, CDR2 YNFKEQ, per germline. The CDR3 loop is CASSQATGLRRETQYF. The DNA of the CDR3 is TGTGCCAGCAGCCAGGCCACAGGGTTGCGCCGGGAGACCCAGTACTTC.

This clonotype showed up many times. This chain connects TRBV2 to TRBJ1-2, with D perhaps matching TRBD1 (6 bases). The CDR3 consists of 15 residues. Trimming removed 4 bases at V and 7 bases at J, with 19 bases between. CDR1 is SNHLY and CDR2 is FYNNEI in the germline V gene. Written as DNA, the CDR3 is TGTGCCAGCAGTGCGGACAGCTCAGGCCAGGGTGGCTACACCTTC. Translation gives CASSADSSGQGGYTF.

This clonotype has at least ten counts. This chain connects TRBV12-3 or TRBV12-4 to TRBJ1-2, with 8 nucleotides matching TRBD1. This CDR3 has 13 residues. V shed 7 bases and J 5 bases; nucleotides not matched to a gene: 6. The CDR3 coding sequence is TGTGCCAGCATCCTGACAGGGGCGTATGGCTACACCTTC. Translation gives CASILTGAYGYTF.

This clonotype was recorded many times. This sequence joins TRBV7-2 and TRBJ1-1, with no clear D. Trimming removed 5 bases from V and 0 bases from J, with 4 bases in between. The CDR3 consists of 12 residues. Looked up from germline, CDR1 is SGHTA and CDR2 is FQGNSA. CDR3: CASSPMNTEAFF. CDR3 in DNA: TGTGCCAGCAGCCCGATGAACACTGAAGCTTTCTTT.

This clonotype appeared many times. The rearrangement joins TRBV28 to TRBJ2-1, with unresolved D. Germline lookup yields CDR1 MDHEN and CDR2 SYDVKM. V lost 6 bases and J lost 1, with 7 bases in between. The CDR3 has 13 residues. The CDR3 DNA follows: TGTGCCAGCAGGCTCCAATCCTACAATGAGCAGTTCTTC. It is translated as CASRLQSYNEQFF.

This clonotype occurred many times. The V and J genes are TRBV19 and TRBJ2-1, with D possibly being TRBD1 or TRBD2 (5 bases each). The CDR3 consists of 13 residues. Germline V gene sequence: CDR1 LNHDA, CDR2 SQIVND (reference sequence). Trimming left V 11 bases short and J 1 base short, with 12 bases between. CDR3 sequence (DNA): TGTGCCGTAAAGGGACGATCCTACAATGAGCAGTTCTTC. Its translation is CAVKGRSYNEQFF. Full variable domain (remainder filled in from reference TRBV19 and TRBJ2-1): DGGITQSPKYLFRKEGQNVTLSCEQNLNHDAMYWYRQDPGQGLRLIYYSQIVNDFQKGDIAEGYSVSREKKESFPLTVTSAQKNPTAFYLCAVKGRSYNEQFFGPGTRLTVL.